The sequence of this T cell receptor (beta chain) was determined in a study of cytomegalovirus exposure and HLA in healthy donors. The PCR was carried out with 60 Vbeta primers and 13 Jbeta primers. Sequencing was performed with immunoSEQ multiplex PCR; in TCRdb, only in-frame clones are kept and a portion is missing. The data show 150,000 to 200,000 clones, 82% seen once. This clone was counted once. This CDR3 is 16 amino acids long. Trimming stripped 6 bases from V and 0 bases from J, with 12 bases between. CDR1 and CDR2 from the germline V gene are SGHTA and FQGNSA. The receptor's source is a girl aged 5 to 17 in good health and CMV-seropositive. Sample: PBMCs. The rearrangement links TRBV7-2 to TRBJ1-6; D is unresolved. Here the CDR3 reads CASRRSLSSYNSPLHF. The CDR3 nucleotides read TGTGCCAGCAGGCGATCCCTAAGCTCCTATAATTCACCCCTCCACTTT.